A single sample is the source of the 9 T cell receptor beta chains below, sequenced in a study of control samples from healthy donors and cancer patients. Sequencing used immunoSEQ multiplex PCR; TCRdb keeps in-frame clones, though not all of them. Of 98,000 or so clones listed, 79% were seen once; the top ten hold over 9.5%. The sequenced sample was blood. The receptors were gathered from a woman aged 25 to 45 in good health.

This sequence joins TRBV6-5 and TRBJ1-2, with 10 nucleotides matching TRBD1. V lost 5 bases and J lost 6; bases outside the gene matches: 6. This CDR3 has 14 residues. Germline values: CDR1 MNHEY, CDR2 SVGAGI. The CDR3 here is CASSTKTGGNGYTF. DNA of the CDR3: TGTGCCAGCAGTACGAAGACAGGGGGCAATGGCTACACCTTC.

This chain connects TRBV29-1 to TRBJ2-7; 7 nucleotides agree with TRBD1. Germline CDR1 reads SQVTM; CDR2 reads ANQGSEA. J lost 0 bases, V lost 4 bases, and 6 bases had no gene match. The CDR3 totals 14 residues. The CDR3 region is CSVATGTASYEQYF. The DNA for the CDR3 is TGCAGCGTTGCAACCGGGACAGCCTCCTACGAGCAGTACTTC.

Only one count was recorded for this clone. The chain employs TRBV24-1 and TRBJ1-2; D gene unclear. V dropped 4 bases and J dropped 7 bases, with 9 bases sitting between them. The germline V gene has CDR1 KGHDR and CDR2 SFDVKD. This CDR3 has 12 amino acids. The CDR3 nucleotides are TGTGCCACCAGTGAGGGCAGAACTGGCTACACCTTC. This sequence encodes CATSEGRTGYTF.

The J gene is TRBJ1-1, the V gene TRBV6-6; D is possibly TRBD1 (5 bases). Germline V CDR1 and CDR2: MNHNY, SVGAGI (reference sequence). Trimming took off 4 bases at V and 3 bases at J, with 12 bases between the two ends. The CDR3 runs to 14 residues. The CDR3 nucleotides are TGTGCCAGCAGTTGGCTGGGGCGGGACACTGAAGCTTTCTTT. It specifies CASSWLGRDTEAFF.

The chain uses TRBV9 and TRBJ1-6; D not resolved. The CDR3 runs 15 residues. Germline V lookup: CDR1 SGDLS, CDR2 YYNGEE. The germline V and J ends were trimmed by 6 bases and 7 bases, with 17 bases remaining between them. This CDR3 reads CASTLGWRENSPLHF. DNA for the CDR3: TGTGCCAGCACCCTGGGATGGCGGGAGAATTCACCCCTCCACTTT.

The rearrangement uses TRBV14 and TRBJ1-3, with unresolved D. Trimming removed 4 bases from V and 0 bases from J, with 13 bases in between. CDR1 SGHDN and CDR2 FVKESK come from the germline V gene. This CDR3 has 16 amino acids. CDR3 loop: CASSPGGYFSGNTIYF. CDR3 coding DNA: TGTGCCAGCAGCCCCGGTGGGTACTTCTCTGGAAACACCATATATTTT. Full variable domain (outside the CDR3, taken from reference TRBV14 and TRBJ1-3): EAGVTQFPSHSVIEKGQTVTLRCDPISGHDNLYWYRRVMGKEIKFLLHFVKESKQDESGMPNNRFLAERTGGTYSTLKVQPAELEDSGVYFCASSPGGYFSGNTIYFGEGSWLTVV.

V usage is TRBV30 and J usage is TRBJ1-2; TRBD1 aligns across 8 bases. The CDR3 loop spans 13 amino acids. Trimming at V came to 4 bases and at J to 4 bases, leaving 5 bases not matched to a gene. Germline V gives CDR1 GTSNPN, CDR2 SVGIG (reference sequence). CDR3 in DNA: TGTGCCTGGAAGACTCAGGGGGCCTATGGCTACACCTTC. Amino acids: CAWKTQGAYGYTF.

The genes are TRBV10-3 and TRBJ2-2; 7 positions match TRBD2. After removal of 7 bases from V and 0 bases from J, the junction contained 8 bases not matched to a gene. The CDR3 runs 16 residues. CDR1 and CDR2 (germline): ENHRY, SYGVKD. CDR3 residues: CAITPGTNANTGELFF. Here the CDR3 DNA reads TGTGCCATCACCCCCGGGACTAACGCGAACACCGGGGAGCTGTTTTTT.

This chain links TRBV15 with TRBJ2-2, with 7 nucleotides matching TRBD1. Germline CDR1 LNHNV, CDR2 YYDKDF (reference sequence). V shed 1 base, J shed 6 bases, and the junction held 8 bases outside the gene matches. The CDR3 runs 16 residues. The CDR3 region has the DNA TGTGCCACCAGCAGAGTCCCAGGGGGTGAGGCCGGGGAGCTGTTTTTT. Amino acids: CATSRVPGGEAGELFF.